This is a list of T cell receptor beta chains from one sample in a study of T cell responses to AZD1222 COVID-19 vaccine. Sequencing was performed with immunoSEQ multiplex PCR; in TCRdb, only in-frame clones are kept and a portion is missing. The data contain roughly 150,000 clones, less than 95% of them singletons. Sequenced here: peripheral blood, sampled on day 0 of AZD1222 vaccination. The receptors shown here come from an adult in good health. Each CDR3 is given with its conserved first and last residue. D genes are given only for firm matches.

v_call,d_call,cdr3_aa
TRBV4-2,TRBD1,CASSQGQGSYEQYF
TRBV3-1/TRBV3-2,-,CASSLDRFEADTQYF
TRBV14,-,CASSLLDAFYEQYF
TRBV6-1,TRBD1,CASSDTGALGYGYTF
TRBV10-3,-,CAISENTGGTGELFF
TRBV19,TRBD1,CASRMDRRYYEAFF
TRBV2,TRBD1,CASSFLGGGGSNYGYTF
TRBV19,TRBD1,CASSRDSAAVGYTF
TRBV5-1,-,CASSPRGGVNTEAFF
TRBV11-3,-,CASSSPFSGNHHTGANVLTF
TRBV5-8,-,CASSQLNEQFF
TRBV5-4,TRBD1,CASSDRDRITDTQYF
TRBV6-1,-,CASSESLVGVVDTQYF
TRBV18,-,CASSPSRGLTDTQYF
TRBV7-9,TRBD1,CASSPLDREFDEQYF
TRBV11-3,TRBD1,CASSSDRVAKNIQYF
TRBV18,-,CASSPRWQELSGNTIYF
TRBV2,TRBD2,CASSGLAGGPHEQYF
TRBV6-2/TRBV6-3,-,CASSNTFSYQETQYF
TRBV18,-,CASSHGPDTQYF
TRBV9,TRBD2,CASSVSGTSRREQFF
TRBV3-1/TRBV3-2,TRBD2,CASSQDATGTSLF
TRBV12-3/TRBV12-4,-,CASSSRTLGEQYF
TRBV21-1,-,CARPTGIVVYNEQFF
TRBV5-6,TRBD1,CASSFLGTEKETQYF
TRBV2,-,CASSEVQAVWETQYF
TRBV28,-,CASSLGGFSNQPQHF
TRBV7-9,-,CASSSTGIGYEQYF